This T cell receptor beta chain was documented in a study of blood T cell repertoires in COVID-19. Study in general: Both acute and convalescent COVID-19 samples were obtained from the United States, Italy and Spain. The cDNA or gDNA used as material had been derived from T cells, B-cell-depleted T cells, or PBMCs.

The V gene lost 0 bases and the J gene lost 6 bases, with 15 bases spanning the gap. The CDR3 contains 16 residues. The germline V gene has CDR1 SGDLS and CDR2 YYNGEE. How the authors handled the data: Amplification with reference gene primers provided the estimates of nucleated cell counts. Libraries were prepared by immunoSEQ multiplex PCR; TCRdb keeps only in-frame clonotypes and omits some of them. The V and J calls and clone size come from that table; D and trimming were worked out from the DNA. The data hold around 150,000 clones, with 82% observed a single time. One Seattle source followed patients from active infection through their disease course.

The sequenced sample consisted of peripheral blood. The chain is built from TRBV9 and TRBJ1-4; D possibly corresponds to TRBD1 (5 bases). This sequence was found in a middle-aged woman with COVID-19, enrolled during active disease. CDR3 coding DNA: TGTGCCAGCAGCGTAGGGGGTGCAGGGCTTCATGAAAAACTGTTTTTT. It yields the protein CASSVGGAGLHEKLFF.